Here is one T cell receptor (beta chain) with its context. The CDR3 has 15 residues. V gave up 3 bases and J gave up 6 bases, with 18 bases separating them. Germline V gene sequence: CDR1 KGHSH, CDR2 LQKENI. Time point in this sample: 2014-2015 season, 7 days after vaccination. These data originate in a study of follicular helper T cells after annual influenza vaccination. Profiling relied on immunoSEQ multiplex PCR, and the TCRdb table lists in-frame clones only, not all of them. The sample yields around 10,000 clones, 70% to 90% seen once. The V call is TRBV18, the J call TRBJ2-7, with a weak D call TRBD2 (5 bases). This TCR was recovered from an adult who received the influenza vaccine. This sample comprised CXCR5+ CD38- circulating T follicular helper cells from blood, obtained 7 days after influenza vaccination. The subset denotes: circulating Tfh, non-naive CD4+CXCR5+PD-1+ (ICOS+CD38+ or ICOS-CD38-). The CDR3 DNA sequence: TGTGCCAGCTCACCCCAGAACGGGGAAAGAATCGAGCAGTACTTC. Its protein product is CASSPQNGERIEQYF.